One sample yielded the 27 T cell receptor beta chains listed below, sequenced in a study of cytomegalovirus exposure and HLA in healthy donors (dated by TCRdb to about 2017). The method was the immunoSEQ multiplex PCR assay. The multiplex PCR relied on a mix of 60 forward primers for TCR Vbeta segments and 13 reverse primers for TCR Jbeta segments. Drawn from immuneACCESS, this table holds only the in-frame rearrangements with V and J called that TCRdb kept. Clones are partly lost; checked studies trace under half to an unresolved V gene and leave the rest unexplained. Within this sample are 150,000 to 200,000 clones, with around 76% of them counted one time only. The ten largest clones represent about 7% of the sample. The sample consisted of PBMCs. The receptors shown here come from a man aged 40-50 years in good health and CMV-seropositive.

The chain is built from TRBV6-6 and TRBJ1-5; D is ambiguous. The V end lost 8 bases, the J end lost 7 bases, and 15 bases lay between the germline ends. Germline assignment: CDR1 MNHNY and CDR2 SVGAGI (reference sequence). CDR3 length: 13 residues. Here the CDR3 DNA reads TGTGCCAGCGGTAGGGCAGGAGGGCAGCCCCAGCATTTT. It yields the protein CASGRAGGQPQHF.

This clone has just a few counts. The chain uses TRBV14 and TRBJ1-1; a weak D match, TRBD1 (6 bases). Germline V lookup: CDR1 SGHDN, CDR2 FVKESK. Trimming pared 2 bases from V and 5 bases from J, leaving 12 bases between. The CDR3 has 14 amino acids. The CDR3 DNA follows: TGTGCCAGCAGCCAAATCCGAGGGGGAACTGAAGCTTTCTTT. This gives the protein CASSQIRGGTEAFF.

The V call is TRBV18, the J call TRBJ2-7; 9 bases align to TRBD2. The CDR3 runs to 14 residues. After removal of 3 bases from V and 5 bases from J, the junction contained 5 bases not matched to a gene. CDR1 is KGHSH, CDR2 LQKENI, per germline. CDR3: CASSPGLAIDEQYF. The DNA for the CDR3 is TGTGCCAGCTCACCCGGACTAGCGATCGACGAGCAGTACTTC.

The chain is built from TRBV5-4 and TRBJ2-3; D perhaps matches TRBD2 (5 bases). CDR1 SGHNT and CDR2 YYREEE come from the germline V gene (reference sequence). This CDR3 is 15 amino acids long. Deletions cut 4 bases from V and 2 bases from J, with 14 bases between. CDR3 nucleotide sequence: TGTGCCAGCAGCCGGAGGCTAGCAGACACAGATACGCAGTATTTT. This codes for CASSRRLADTDTQYF.

The chain is built from TRBV5-3 and TRBJ2-2; weak D call: TRBD1 (7 bases). TRBV5-3 has ORF status, its function being uncertain. This CDR3 comprises 17 residues. V was pared by 1 base and J by 5 bases, with 18 bases between. The CDR3 loop is CARSLRAASGGTGELFF. The CDR3 DNA reads as TGTGCCAGAAGCTTGCGAGCGGCCTCAGGGGGGACCGGGGAGCTGTTTTTT.

This clone came up a few times. The CDR3 here is CASRPGTGFYGYTF. For the CDR3, the DNA is TGTGCCAGCAGACCCGGGACAGGCTTCTATGGCTACACCTTC. V and J are TRBV6-5 and TRBJ1-2; 8 positions agree with TRBD1. Germline CDR1 MNHEY, CDR2 SVGAGI. The length of the CDR3 is 14 residues. With 6 bases clipped from V and 4 bases from J, the junction kept 7 bases outside the gene matches.

The chain is built from TRBV5-6 and TRBJ2-6; D possibly corresponds to TRBD1 (6 bases). From germline, CDR1 is SGHDT and CDR2 YYEEEE. CDR3 size: 15 residues. V shed 2 bases and J shed 2 bases, with 8 bases lying between them. The CDR3 nucleotides are TGTGCCAGCAGCTTCAGGGGAGCTGGGGCCAACGTCCTGACTTTC. Its translation: CASSFRGAGANVLTF.

The CDR3, as DNA: TGCGCCAGCAGCTTGAGAGATCCAAACACCGGGGAGCTGTTTTTT. Its translation is CASSLRDPNTGELFF. V usage is TRBV5-1 and J usage is TRBJ2-2; D unresolved. The CDR3 is 15 amino acids. Germline V gives CDR1 SGHRS, CDR2 YFSETQ. The germline V and J ends were trimmed by 1 base and 2 bases, with 9 bases remaining between them.

The J gene is TRBJ2-5, the V gene TRBV18; D unresolved. The tail of the sequence fits TRBJ2-7 better, so the J call may be wrong. Per germline, CDR1 KGHSH and CDR2 LQKENI. The CDR3 extends over 12 amino acids. The CDR3 here is CASSQRSREQYF. CDR3 DNA: TGTGCCAGCTCACAGAGGTCCCGCGAGCAGTACTTC.

V gene TRBV25-1 combines with J gene TRBJ1-2; D gene unclear. V gave up 5 bases and J gave up 8 bases, with 9 bases separating them. Germline V CDR1 and CDR2: MGHDK, SYGVNS. This CDR3 spans 11 amino acids. CDR3 amino acids: CASSSVVGYTF. As DNA, the CDR3 is TGTGCCAGCAGTAGCGTAGTGGGCTACACCTTC.

The rearrangement links TRBV18 to TRBJ2-3; no clear D. In germline, CDR1 is KGHSH, CDR2 LQKENI. V was cut by 0 bases and J by 1 base, with 5 bases left in between. This CDR3 has 14 residues. CDR3 DNA: TGTGCCAGCTCACCACCCGAGGGCACAGATACGCAGTATTTT. It codes for CASSPPEGTDTQYF.

The V call is TRBV11-2, the J call TRBJ2-7; 8 positions agree with TRBD1. Unmatched junction bases numbered 5, after V lost 7 bases and J lost 6 bases. There are 12 residues in the CDR3. Germline V gives CDR1 SGHAT, CDR2 FQNNGV. In DNA, the CDR3 is TGTGCCAGCAATTCAGACAGGGGCGAGCAGTACTTC. It encodes CASNSDRGEQYF.

The chain carries TRBV15 and TRBJ1-5, with 7 positions matching TRBD1. Germline CDR1 LNHNV, CDR2 YYDKDF (reference sequence). The trim removed 4 bases at V and 7 bases at J, leaving 10 bases unmatched. The CDR3 spans 15 residues. The CDR3 sequence: CATSILRGSYQPQHF. CDR3 coding DNA: TGTGCCACCAGCATCCTCAGGGGGTCCTACCAGCCCCAGCATTTT.

The V call is TRBV7-2, the J call TRBJ2-2, with a tentative D call TRBD2 (5 bases). The V gene lost 2 bases and the J gene lost 2 bases, with 6 bases spanning the gap. Germline CDR1 SGHTA, CDR2 FQGNSA. CDR3 length: 14 amino acids. CDR3 protein: CASSLRGNTGELFF. Here the CDR3 DNA reads TGTGCCAGCAGCTTACGGGGTAACACCGGGGAGCTGTTTTTT.

Of note for this clone: The same CDR3 arises from other DNA sequences in this sample as well. In nucleotides, the CDR3 is TGTGCCAGCAGCGTAGGGGGACAGAATTCACCCCTCCACTTT. Encoded protein: CASSVGGQNSPLHF. V gene TRBV9 combines with J gene TRBJ1-6; 7 bases fit TRBD1. In germline, CDR1 is SGDLS, CDR2 YYNGEE. Trimming took 0 bases from V and 7 from J; bases not matched to a gene: 1. The CDR3 has 14 residues.

The rearrangement links TRBV6-5 to TRBJ1-2; TRBD1 aligns across 9 bases. CDR1 MNHEY and CDR2 SVGAGI come from the germline V gene. Trimming took 10 bases from V and 4 from J; bases not matched to a gene: 7. The CDR3 runs to 13 residues. The CDR3 DNA sequence: TGTGCCACTACACCGGGACAGGGCTATGGCTACACCTTC. This sequence encodes CATTPGQGYGYTF.

J is TRBJ2-2 and V is TRBV4-3, with D possibly being TRBD1 (6 bases). Germline CDR1 is LGHNA and CDR2 is YSLEER. With 4 bases removed from V and 6 bases from J, the gap between germline ends came to 12 bases. The CDR3 consists of 14 residues. The CDR3 sequence: CASSPGQFSGELFF. In DNA, the CDR3 is TGCGCCAGCAGCCCCGGACAGTTCTCCGGGGAGCTGTTTTTT.

The chain is built from TRBV18 and TRBJ2-1, with D perhaps matching TRBD1 (5 bases). This CDR3 spans 14 amino acids. V lost 0 bases and J lost 2, with 5 bases in between. Germline V CDR1 and CDR2: KGHSH, LQKENI. The CDR3 DNA reads as TGTGCCAGCTCACCACCAGGGGCCTACAATGAGCAGTTCTTC. As protein: CASSPPGAYNEQFF.

This chain joins TRBV11-3 and TRBJ2-2, with unresolved D. Germline V gene data show CDR1 as SGHNT and CDR2 as YENEEA. The CDR3 extends over 14 amino acids. V was clipped by 2 bases and J by 4 bases, with 8 bases between them. Written as DNA, the CDR3 is TGTGCCAGCAGCTTAAGTCCCAGCACCGGGGAGCTGTTTTTT. Translated, it gives CASSLSPSTGELFF.

The V gene is TRBV18, the J gene TRBJ2-7, with D uncertain. The CDR3 totals 13 residues. Between the trimmed V and J ends, which lost 0 bases and 3 bases, there was a span of 6 bases. In germline, CDR1 is KGHSH, CDR2 LQKENI. CDR3 in amino acids: CASSPPAGYEQYF. The CDR3 region has the DNA TGTGCCAGCTCACCACCAGCAGGCTACGAGCAGTACTTC.

DNA for the CDR3: TGTGCCTGGACGGGTGCTCGAGGAGAGACCCAGTACTTC. Protein sequence: CAWTGARGETQYF. The chain is built from TRBV30 and TRBJ2-5, with D unresolved. V lost 4 bases and J 4 bases, leaving 13 bases between the germline ends. From germline, CDR1 is GTSNPN and CDR2 SVGIG (reference sequence). This CDR3 comprises 13 residues.

As regards this clone: One junction end does not reproduce the germline sequence, and a read error may be involved. The sample holds other DNA sequences that translate to the same CDR3. The chain links TRBV9 to TRBJ2-1; the match to TRBD1 covers 8 bases. This CDR3 comprises 15 residues. CDR1 and CDR2 from the germline V gene are SGDLS and YYNGEE. In nucleotides, the CDR3 is TGTGCCAGCAGCGCGAGGGAGACAGGGGTAAATGAACAGTTCTTC. Translation gives CASSARETGVNEQFF.

The table lists this clone with many counts. In the same sample, other DNA sequences code for this CDR3. V usage is TRBV6-1 and J usage is TRBJ1-5; D remains unclear. Trimming shortened V by 0 bases and J by 1 base, and 7 bases separated the two germline ends. Germline V gene lookup returns CDR1 MNHNS and CDR2 SASEGT. The CDR3 totals 15 residues. For the CDR3, the DNA is TGTGCCAGCAGTGAAGCTTCCTCCAGCAATCAGCCCCAGCATTTT. It encodes CASSEASSSNQPQHF.

This clone was seen only a few times. This rearrangement joins TRBV6-1 to TRBJ2-1, with 8 bases identical to TRBD2. Germline values: CDR1 MNHNS, CDR2 SASEGT. This CDR3 has 16 residues. V was clipped by 0 bases and J by 9 bases; unmatched bases: 10. The CDR3 DNA reads as TGTGCCAGCAGTGAAGCGGGGACTAGGGTTCTTGGTGAGCAGTTCTTC. Its protein product is CASSEAGTRVLGEQFF.

This clone was counted a single time. This chain joins TRBV2 and TRBJ1-3; perhaps TRBD1 as D (5 bases). The CDR3 spans 16 residues. V lost 2 bases to trimming and J lost 0 bases, with 11 bases between them. The germline V gene has CDR1 SNHLY and CDR2 FYNNEI. CDR3 DNA: TGTGCCAGCAGTGAAAAGGGGTTTAGCTCTGGAAACACCATATATTTT. Its protein is CASSEKGFSSGNTIYF. Together with reference TRBV2 and TRBJ1-3, the CDR3 gives the full variable domain: EPEVTQTPSHQVTQMGQEVILRCVPISNHLYFYWYRQILGQKVEFLVSFYNNEISEKSEIFDDQFSVERPDGSNFTLKIRSTKLEDSAMYFCASSEKGFSSGNTIYFGEGSWLTVV.

This clone was recorded only once. The V call is TRBV29-1, the J call TRBJ2-2, with TRBD2 identical over 8 bases. Unmatched junction bases numbered 9, after V lost 4 bases and J lost 8 bases. This CDR3 has 14 residues. Germline V gives CDR1 SQVTM, CDR2 ANQGSEA. CDR3 DNA: TGCAGCGTTGGAGCGGGGGCTATCGAAGGGGAGCTGTTTTTT. This sequence encodes CSVGAGAIEGELFF.

The V gene is TRBV6-6, the J gene TRBJ1-6; possible D gene TRBD1, 5 bases. This CDR3 is built from 12 residues. The ends were cut back, 4 bases at V and 9 bases at J, with 7 bases in the middle. The germline gives CDR1 MNHNY, CDR2 SVGAGI (reference sequence). The CDR3 sequence is CASSLGGSPLHF. The CDR3, as DNA: TGTGCCAGCAGTTTGGGGGGTTCACCCCTCCACTTT.